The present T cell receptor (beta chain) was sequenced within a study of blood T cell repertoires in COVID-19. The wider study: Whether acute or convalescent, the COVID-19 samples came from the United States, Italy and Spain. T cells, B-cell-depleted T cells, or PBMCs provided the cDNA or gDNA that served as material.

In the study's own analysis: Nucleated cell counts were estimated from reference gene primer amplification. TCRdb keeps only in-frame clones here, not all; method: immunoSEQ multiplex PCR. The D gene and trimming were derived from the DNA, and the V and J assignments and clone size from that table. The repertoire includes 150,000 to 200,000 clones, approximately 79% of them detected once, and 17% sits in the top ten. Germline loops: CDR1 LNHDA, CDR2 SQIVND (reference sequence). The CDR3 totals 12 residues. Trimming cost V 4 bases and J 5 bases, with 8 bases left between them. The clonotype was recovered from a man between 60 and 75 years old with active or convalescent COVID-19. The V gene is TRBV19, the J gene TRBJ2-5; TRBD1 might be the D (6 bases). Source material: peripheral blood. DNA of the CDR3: TGTGCCAGTAGTAGCAGGGGCGAGACCCAGTACTTC. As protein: CASSSRGETQYF.